This is a list of T cell receptor beta chains from one sample in a study of memory CD4+ T cells and cytomegalovirus serostatus. The repertoire was sequenced with immunoSEQ multiplex PCR; TCRdb's copy has only in-frame clones and lacks some. The sample includes 25,000 to 30,000 clones, about 78% seen only once; the top ten take 0.95% to 1.1%. Input material: memory CD4+ T cells from blood. The source of these receptors is an adult in good health and CMV-seronegative. Each CDR3 is given with its conserved first and last residue. A D gene is named only where the DNA matches it firmly. Size values are once, few and many counts, or a class for expanded clones, and some rows have none.

CDR3 DNA	CDR3 protein	V gene	J gene	clone size	D gene
TGTGCCTGGAGTGTACAAGGGGCGCGGGACGAGCAGTACTTC	CAWSVQGARDEQYF	TRBV30	TRBJ2-7	NA	NA
TGCGCCAGCAGCCAAGAAGCAGGGAATGGTGAAGCTTTCTTT	CASSQEAGNGEAFF	TRBV4-3	TRBJ1-1	NA	NA
TGTGCCAGCAGCCCTAGGAGAAGAGAAGCTTTCTTT	CASSPRRREAFF	TRBV11-1	TRBJ1-1	NA	NA
TGTGCCAGCAGCACTTATGGGAGCTCCTATAATTCACCCCTCCACTTT	CASSTYGSSYNSPLHF	TRBV28	TRBJ1-6	NA	NA
TGTGCCAGCAGTTTATTACTAGCGGGGGAGACCCAGTACTTC	CASSLLLAGETQYF	TRBV28	TRBJ2-5	NA	TRBD2
TGTGCCAGCACCCCGGACAGGCTGAACACTGAAGCTTTCTTT	CASTPDRLNTEAFF	TRBV2	TRBJ1-1	NA	TRBD1
TGTGCCTGGAGTCCCACTATGAGCTCCTACAATGAGCAGTTCTTC	CAWSPTMSSYNEQFF	TRBV30	TRBJ2-1	NA	NA
TGTGCCAGCAGCCAAGGCCGCTTCGGGTACGAGCAGTACTTC	CASSQGRFGYEQYF	TRBV4-2	TRBJ2-7	NA	NA
TGTGCCAGCAGCTTGGCCGGGGCCGCAGGTGGCTACACCTTC	CASSLAGAAGGYTF	TRBV7-2	TRBJ1-2	NA	NA
TGTGCCAGCAGATGGACAGACACGGGGAACACTGAAGCTTTCTTT	CASRWTDTGNTEAFF	TRBV6-5	TRBJ1-1	NA	NA
TGTGCCAGCAGCTTGCCGGGGCAGGGGCGCCCCGAGCAGTACTTC	CASSLPGQGRPEQYF	TRBV5-4	TRBJ2-7	NA	NA
TGTGCCAGTAGTTCCCAGACAGGGGAGGTTTATGGCTACACCTTC	CASSSQTGEVYGYTF	TRBV19	TRBJ1-2	few	TRBD1
TGTGCCAGTAGTTCCACCGGGACAGTCTCCTACGAGCAGTACTTC	CASSSTGTVSYEQYF	TRBV19	TRBJ2-7	NA	TRBD1
TGTGCCAGCAGTGAGTACCGGGCGGACGGTTCACCCCTCCACTTT	CASSEYRADGSPLHF	TRBV2	TRBJ1-6	few	NA
TGTGCCAGCAGCTTAGGAGAGGGTCACGAGCAGTACTTC	CASSLGEGHEQYF	TRBV11-3	TRBJ2-7	NA	NA
TGTGCCAGCGAGGGACAAGGTAGCGGCTATGGCTACACCTTC	CASEGQGSGYGYTF	TRBV6-1	TRBJ1-2	NA	NA
TGTGCCAGTATGAGGGATACGGGCTACTCTGGAAACACCATATATTTT	CASMRDTGYSGNTIYF	TRBV19	TRBJ1-3	NA	NA
TGTGCCGGCGGGACAGTCCAAGAGACCCAGTACTTC	CAGGTVQETQYF	TRBV6-5	TRBJ2-5	NA	NA
TGTGCCAGCAGGCGACAGGGATCCGAGCAGTACTTC	CASRRQGSEQYF	TRBV6-5	TRBJ2-7	NA	TRBD1
TGTGCCAGCTCAATGAACAGGGACCACTATGGCTACACCTTC	CASSMNRDHYGYTF	TRBV18	TRBJ1-2	NA	NA
TGTGCCAGTCGACAGCGAGGGGGAGATACGCAGTATTTT	CASRQRGGDTQYF	TRBV19	TRBJ2-3	NA	NA
TGTGCCAGCTCACGTGGACAACCTGCCACTGAAGCTTTCTTT	CASSRGQPATEAFF	TRBV18	TRBJ1-1	once	NA
TGTGCCAGCAGCGACCGACCCCACACAGATACGCAGTATTTT	CASSDRPHTDTQYF	TRBV5-4	TRBJ2-3	NA	NA
TGTGCCAGCAGCTCCGAACCCGGTGGTTACAATGAGCAGTTCTTC	CASSSEPGGYNEQFF	TRBV5-4	TRBJ2-1	NA	NA
TGTGCCAGCAGCTTGGGGGTAGCGGAGCTGGGGGGAGAGACCCAGTACTTC	CASSLGVAELGGETQYF	TRBV7-9	TRBJ2-5	NA	NA
TGTGCCAGTGCTACTAACTATGGCTACACCTTC	CASATNYGYTF	TRBV7-9	TRBJ1-2	NA	NA
TGCAGCGCGTGGGACAGGGGTTACAATGAGCAGTTCTTC	CSAWDRGYNEQFF	TRBV29-1	TRBJ2-1	NA	TRBD1
TGTGCCAGCAGCTTAGTTGATGGGGTCGGCACAGATACGCAGTATTTT	CASSLVDGVGTDTQYF	TRBV7-8	TRBJ2-3	NA	NA
TGTGCCAGCAGCTTAGTGGTGGGGGAAAAACTGTTTTTT	CASSLVVGEKLFF	TRBV7-9	TRBJ1-4	medium-sized	NA
TGTGCCACCACTCCGGACAGTGACTACGAGCAGTACTTC	CATTPDSDYEQYF	TRBV5-4	TRBJ2-7	NA	NA
TGTGCCAGCAGCGACAGGTTTAATGAAAAACTGTTTTTT	CASSDRFNEKLFF	TRBV6-6	TRBJ1-4	NA	NA
TGTGCCAGTAGTATAGTCCGCGGGACTAACAATGAGCAGTTCTTC	CASSIVRGTNNEQFF	TRBV19	TRBJ2-1	NA	TRBD2
TGTGCCTGGGGGGCGGGGTCTTCGGCCCAGTACTTC	CAWGAGSSAQYF	TRBV30	TRBJ2-5	NA	NA
TGTGCCAGCAGCCAAGCAAACGGACAGGGGGCCTACGAGCAGTACTTC	CASSQANGQGAYEQYF	TRBV4-2	TRBJ2-7	few	TRBD1
TGTGCCAGTAGTTCCACGGGACAGGGGGCCCGTGGCTACACCTTC	CASSSTGQGARGYTF	TRBV19	TRBJ1-2	NA	TRBD1
TGTGCCAGCAGCCAAGTGAGCATCGGGTTGAATGAGCAGTTCTTC	CASSQVSIGLNEQFF	TRBV14	TRBJ2-1	NA	NA
TGCGCCAGCAGCCAATCGATAGTCGAGCAGCCCCAGCATTTT	CASSQSIVEQPQHF	TRBV4-1	TRBJ1-5	NA	NA
TGTGCCAGCAGCCCCCGGACGGGGGCGTTGAGCGAGCAGTACTTC	CASSPRTGALSEQYF	TRBV7-6	TRBJ2-7	NA	NA